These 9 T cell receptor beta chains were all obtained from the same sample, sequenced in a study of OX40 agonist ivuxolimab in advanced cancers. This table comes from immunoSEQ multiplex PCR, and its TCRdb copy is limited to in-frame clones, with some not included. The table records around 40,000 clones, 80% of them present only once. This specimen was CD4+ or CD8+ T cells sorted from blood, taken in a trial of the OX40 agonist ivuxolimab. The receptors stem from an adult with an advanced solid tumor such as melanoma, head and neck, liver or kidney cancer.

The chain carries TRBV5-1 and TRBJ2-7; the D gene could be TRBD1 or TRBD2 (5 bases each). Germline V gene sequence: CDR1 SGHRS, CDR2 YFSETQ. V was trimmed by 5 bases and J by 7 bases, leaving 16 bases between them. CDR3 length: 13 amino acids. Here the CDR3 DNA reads TGCGCCAGCAGATGGGACCTAACGGGGGAGCAGTACTTC. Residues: CASRWDLTGEQYF.

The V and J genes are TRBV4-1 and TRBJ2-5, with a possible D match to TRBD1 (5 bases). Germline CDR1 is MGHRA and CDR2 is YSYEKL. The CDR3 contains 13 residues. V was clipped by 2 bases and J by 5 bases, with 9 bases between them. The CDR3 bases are TGCGCCAGCAGCCAACCAGGGCGGGAGACCCAGTACTTC. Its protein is CASSQPGRETQYF.

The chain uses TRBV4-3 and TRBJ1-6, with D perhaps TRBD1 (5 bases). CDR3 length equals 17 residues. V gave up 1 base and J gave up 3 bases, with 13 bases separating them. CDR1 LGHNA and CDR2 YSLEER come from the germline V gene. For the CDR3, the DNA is TGCGCCAGCAGCCAAGCCGCAGGGTGGGACTATAATTCACCCCTCCACTTT. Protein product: CASSQAAGWDYNSPLHF.

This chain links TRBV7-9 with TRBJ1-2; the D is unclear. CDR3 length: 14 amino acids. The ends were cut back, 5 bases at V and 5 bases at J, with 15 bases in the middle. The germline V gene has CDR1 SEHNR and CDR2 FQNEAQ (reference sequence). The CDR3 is CASSPSGSNYGYTF. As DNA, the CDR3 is TGTGCCAGCAGCCCGAGTGGTAGTAATTATGGCTACACCTTC.

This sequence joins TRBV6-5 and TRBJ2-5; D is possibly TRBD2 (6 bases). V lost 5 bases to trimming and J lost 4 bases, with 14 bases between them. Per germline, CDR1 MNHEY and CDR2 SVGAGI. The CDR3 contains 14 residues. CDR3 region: CASSEEGPGETQYF. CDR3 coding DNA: TGTGCCAGCAGTGAGGAGGGCCCGGGAGAGACCCAGTACTTC.

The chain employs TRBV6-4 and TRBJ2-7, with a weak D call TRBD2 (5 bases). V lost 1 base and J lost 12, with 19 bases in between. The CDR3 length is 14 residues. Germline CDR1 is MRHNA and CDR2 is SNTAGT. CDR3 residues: CASSDFLTRFPRYF. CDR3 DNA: TGTGCCAGCAGTGACTTCTTAACTAGATTCCCCCGGTACTTC.

The chain's CDR3 is CASSPEGDRGYNEQFF. As DNA, the CDR3 is TGTGCCAGCAGCCCAGAGGGGGACAGGGGGTACAATGAGCAGTTCTTC. The V call is TRBV7-3, the J call TRBJ2-1, with TRBD1 matching 11 bases. J gave up 4 bases and V 5 bases, and 7 bases lay outside the gene matches. The CDR3 covers 16 residues. The germline V gene has CDR1 SGHTA and CDR2 FQGTGA.

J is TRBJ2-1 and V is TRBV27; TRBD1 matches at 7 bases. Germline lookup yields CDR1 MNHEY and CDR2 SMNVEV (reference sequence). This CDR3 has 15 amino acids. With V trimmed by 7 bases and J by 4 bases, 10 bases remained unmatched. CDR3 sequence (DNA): TGTGCCAGCACCGGACAGGCAGCAGGTTACAATGAGCAGTTCTTC. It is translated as CASTGQAAGYNEQFF.

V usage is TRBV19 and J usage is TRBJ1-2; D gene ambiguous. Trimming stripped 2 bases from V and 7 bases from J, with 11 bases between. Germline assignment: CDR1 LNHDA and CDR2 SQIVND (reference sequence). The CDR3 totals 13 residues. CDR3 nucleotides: TGTGCCAGTAGTATACTGGATCCGGGTGGCTACACCTTC. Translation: CASSILDPGGYTF.